One and the same sample provided the 27 T cell receptor beta chains below, sequenced in a study of cytomegalovirus exposure and HLA in healthy donors. The PCR ran on 60 Vbeta and 13 Jbeta primers. Generated by immunoSEQ multiplex PCR, the TCRdb table keeps only in-frame clones and is missing some. The sample records just over 150,000 clones, 84% being singletons. The sequenced material came from PBMCs. These receptors originate from a man younger than 30 in good health and CMV-seronegative.

The rearrangement joins TRBV19 to TRBJ2-3; 8 bases fit TRBD2. Germline CDR1 LNHDA, CDR2 SQIVND (reference sequence). The CDR3 extends over 17 amino acids. The ends lost 7 bases at V and 0 bases at J; junction bases unmatched: 12. CDR3 amino acids: CASNKELKRESTDTQYF. DNA for the CDR3: TGTGCCAGTAATAAGGAATTAAAGCGGGAGAGCACAGATACGCAGTATTTT.

The rearrangement joins TRBV6-1 to TRBJ2-3, with a tentative D call TRBD2 (6 bases). CDR3 size: 15 residues. The germline V gene encodes CDR1 MNHNS and CDR2 SASEGT. Trimming removed 3 bases at V and 2 bases at J, with 12 bases between. In nucleotides, the CDR3 is TGTGCCAGCAGTGATGGGGGACTCGACACAGATACGCAGTATTTT. Translation: CASSDGGLDTDTQYF.

The chain joins TRBV19 to TRBJ1-1, with TRBD1 matching 8 bases. The J segment lost 5 bases and the V segment lost 7 bases, leaving 9 bases of the junction unmatched. Germline CDR1 LNHDA, CDR2 SQIVND (reference sequence). The CDR3 contains 14 residues. CDR3: CASTDQGAWTEAFF. The CDR3 DNA sequence: TGTGCCAGTACCGATCAGGGGGCTTGGACTGAAGCTTTCTTT.

The genes are TRBV7-8 and TRBJ1-6; D unclear. Germline assignment: CDR1 SGHVS and CDR2 FQNEAQ. The V gene lost 1 base and the J gene lost 7 bases, with 8 bases spanning the gap. The CDR3 is 14 residues long. The CDR3 DNA reads as TGTGCCAGCAGCTTAGGGAGTGGAAATTCACCCCTCCACTTT. As protein: CASSLGSGNSPLHF.

This rearrangement joins TRBV2 to TRBJ1-4; D perhaps matches TRBD1 (6 bases). The length of the CDR3 is 16 residues. Germline V lookup: CDR1 SNHLY, CDR2 FYNNEI. The V and J ends lost 1 base and 7 bases respectively, with 16 bases between them. The CDR3 DNA reads as TGTGCCAGCAGTGAAGTCCTCGCCAGGGGTGGTGAAAAACTGTTTTTT. This codes for CASSEVLARGGEKLFF.

This chain joins TRBV2 and TRBJ2-1; maybe TRBD2 (5 bases). From germline, CDR1 is SNHLY and CDR2 FYNNEI. The CDR3 extends over 12 amino acids. Trimming left V 5 bases short and J 8 bases short, with 10 bases between. The CDR3 DNA reads as TGTGCCAGCAGTTTGCCGGGATATGAGCAGTTCTTC. Translated: CASSLPGYEQFF.

The V and J genes are TRBV27 and TRBJ2-7; 10 nucleotides match TRBD1. Germline-derived CDR1 and CDR2 are MNHEY and SMNVEV (reference sequence). V trimming: 2 bases; J trimming: 5 bases; junction bases outside the gene matches: 9. This CDR3 spans 16 amino acids. CDR3 in amino acids: CASSLGLGTGAHEQYF. CDR3 nucleotides: TGTGCCAGCAGTTTAGGGCTCGGGACAGGGGCCCACGAGCAGTACTTC.

This clone appeared once. This chain uses TRBV2 with TRBJ2-7, with a tentative D call TRBD2 (6 bases). Germline CDR1 is SNHLY and CDR2 is FYNNEI. V was cut by 6 bases and J by 6 bases, with 15 bases left in between. The CDR3 runs to 13 residues. The DNA for the CDR3 is TGTGCCAGCAGACCTCGCGCGGGATCCGAGCAGTACTTC. Its protein product is CASRPRAGSEQYF. Together with reference TRBV2 and TRBJ2-7, the CDR3 gives the full variable domain: EPEVTQTPSHQVTQMGQEVILRCVPISNHLYFYWYRQILGQKVEFLVSFYNNEISEKSEIFDDQFSVERPDGSNFTLKIRSTKLEDSAMYFCASRPRAGSEQYFGPGTRLTVT.

This clone was observed once. The chain uses TRBV18 and TRBJ1-1, with D unresolved. Germline assignment: CDR1 KGHSH and CDR2 LQKENI. This CDR3 contains 15 residues. Trimming pared 2 bases from V and 5 bases from J, leaving 15 bases between. The CDR3 loop is CASSPIPGSGTEAFF. The CDR3 coding sequence is TGTGCCAGCTCACCAATCCCGGGGTCCGGAACTGAAGCTTTCTTT.

The genes are TRBV27 and TRBJ2-4; 8 positions match TRBD1. The CDR3 is made up of 16 amino acids. J was trimmed by 1 base and V by 1 base; bases with no gene match: 3. The germline gives CDR1 MNHEY, CDR2 SMNVEV (reference sequence). In DNA, the CDR3 is TGTGCCAGCAGTTTATACCAGGGGGCGGCCAAAAACATTCAGTACTTC. Amino acid sequence: CASSLYQGAAKNIQYF.

The chain joins TRBV12-5 to TRBJ1-1; D not resolved. V was clipped by 5 bases and J by 3 bases, with 7 bases between them. CDR3 size: 12 residues. Germline-derived CDR1 and CDR2 are LGHNT and FRNRAP. CDR3 sequence (DNA): TGTGCTAGTGGTCTGACTTACACTGAAGCTTTCTTT. Amino acid sequence: CASGLTYTEAFF.

The chain recombines TRBV7-3 with TRBJ1-1, with D tentatively TRBD1 (6 bases). The CDR3 runs 13 residues. The V and J ends lost 4 bases and 7 bases respectively, with 13 bases between them. Germline CDR1 and CDR2: SGHTA and FQGTGA. The CDR3 bases are TGTGCCAGCAGCTCCCGGGACACTGATGAAGCTTTCTTT. Its translation is CASSSRDTDEAFF.

The chain recombines TRBV28 with TRBJ2-6; D may be TRBD2 (6 bases). V dropped 6 bases and J dropped 2 bases, with 14 bases sitting between them. The CDR3 spans 16 residues. CDR1 and CDR2 from the germline V gene are MDHEN and SYDVKM. CDR3 sequence (DNA): TGTGCCAGCAGCCCCCAGTGGGGGGCTGGGGCCAACGTCCTGACTTTC. Translating gives CASSPQWGAGANVLTF.

This clone was counted between two and nine times. This chain joins TRBV6-4 and TRBJ2-2, with 7 bases fitting TRBD2. The CDR3 covers 14 residues. J gave up 4 bases and V 2 bases, and 1 base lay outside the gene matches. Looked up from germline, CDR1 is MRHNA and CDR2 is SNTAGT. This CDR3 is CASSDGRATGELFF. The CDR3 coding sequence is TGTGCCAGCAGTGACGGGAGGGCCACCGGGGAGCTGTTTTTT.

This clone was counted a few times. The CDR3 DNA reads TGTGCCAGCAGGCAGGTTGTCGACGAGCAGTACTTC. This gives the protein CASRQVVDEQYF. The V call is TRBV28, the J call TRBJ2-7; no definite D call. The CDR3 consists of 12 residues. CDR1 is MDHEN and CDR2 is SYDVKM in the germline V gene. Trimming stripped 6 bases from V and 5 bases from J, with 11 bases between.

The chain links TRBV5-1 to TRBJ1-4; D not resolved. CDR3 length equals 15 residues. Trimming took off 0 bases at V and 0 bases at J, with 6 bases between the two ends. The germline V gene encodes CDR1 SGHRS and CDR2 YFSETQ. The CDR3 loop reads CASSLVSSTNEKLFF. The DNA of the CDR3 is TGCGCCAGCAGCTTGGTATCCTCAACTAATGAAAAACTGTTTTTT.

The chain has TRBV7-9 and TRBJ1-4; unclear D gene. Trimming cost V 6 bases and J 0 bases, with 20 bases left between them. This CDR3 is 18 amino acids long. From germline, CDR1 is SEHNR and CDR2 FQNEAQ (reference sequence). The CDR3 loop reads CASSYNPSPDATNEKLFF. In DNA, the CDR3 is TGTGCCAGCAGTTACAACCCATCCCCTGATGCAACTAATGAAAAACTGTTTTTT. Drawing the rest from reference TRBV7-9 and TRBJ1-4, the complete variable domain is DTGVSQNPRHKITKRGQNVTFRCDPISEHNRLYWYRQTLGQGPEFLTYFQNEAQLEKSRLLSDRFSAERPKGSFSTLEIQRTEQGDSAMYLCASSYNPSPDATNEKLFFGSGTQLSVL.

This rearrangement joins TRBV28 to TRBJ2-7; D might be TRBD2 (5 bases). This CDR3 is 13 amino acids long. Germline V gives CDR1 MDHEN, CDR2 SYDVKM. V was trimmed by 5 bases and J by 0 bases, leaving 8 bases between them. For the CDR3, the DNA is TGTGCCAGCAGTATCCGGGACTCCTACGAGCAGTACTTC. It is translated as CASSIRDSYEQYF.

This chain connects TRBV6-1 to TRBJ2-1; D not resolved. Germline V gene lookup returns CDR1 MNHNS and CDR2 SASEGT. The CDR3 is 16 residues long. Trimming cost V 0 bases and J 10 bases, with 19 bases left between them. Written as DNA, the CDR3 is TGTGCCAGCAGTGAAGCGCTTCAGACTGGAAGGCTCGAGCAGTTCTTC. Encoded protein: CASSEALQTGRLEQFF.

This clone was detected only once. The chain recombines TRBV4-1 with TRBJ1-2; a weak D match, TRBD1 (6 bases). Trimming left V 4 bases short and J 4 bases short, with 19 bases between. Germline V gene data show CDR1 as MGHRA and CDR2 as YSYEKL. The CDR3 runs to 16 residues. The DNA for the CDR3 is TGCGCCAGCAGCCTTCCGGGGGGCCCAGGCCCCTATGGCTACACCTTC. Translation gives CASSLPGGPGPYGYTF.

The chain joins TRBV7-2 to TRBJ2-3; tentatively, D is TRBD1 (5 bases). V was pared by 5 bases and J by 2 bases, with 14 bases between. Per germline, CDR1 SGHTA and CDR2 FQGNSA. There are 15 residues in the CDR3. CDR3 residues: CASSRPDSYTDTQYF. The CDR3 DNA follows: TGTGCCAGCAGCCGCCCCGACAGTTACACAGATACGCAGTATTTT.

This clone was seen only once. Other DNA sequences in the sample encode the same CDR3. The gene calls are TRBV10-3 and TRBJ1-1; D is unresolved. Germline assignment: CDR1 ENHRY and CDR2 SYGVKD. The CDR3 length is 13 residues. V lost 5 bases to trimming and J lost 1 base, with 8 bases between them. In DNA, the CDR3 is TGTGCCATCAGTAGAACAGAGAACACTGAAGCTTTCTTT. The encoded protein is CAISRTENTEAFF.

About this clone itself: In the same sample, other DNA sequences code for this CDR3. The chain recombines TRBV2 with TRBJ1-5; TRBD1 aligns across 7 bases. The CDR3 has 13 residues. After removal of 10 bases from V and 6 bases from J, the junction contained 9 bases not matched to a gene. Germline V gene lookup returns CDR1 SNHLY and CDR2 FYNNEI. CDR3 bases: TGTGCCACTAAACTGACAGGGCTTCAGCCCCAGCATTTT. As protein: CATKLTGLQPQHF.

CDR3 nucleotides: TGTGCCAGCAGCCCCGAAGGGGGCTTTTCACCCCTCCACTTT. Translation: CASSPEGGFSPLHF. The chain is built from TRBV7-9 and TRBJ1-6; 7 bases line up with TRBD1. Trimming took 5 bases from V and 9 from J; bases not matched to a gene: 7. Per germline, CDR1 SEHNR and CDR2 FQNEAQ (reference sequence). The CDR3 is 14 residues long. The full variable domain, its missing parts supplied by reference TRBV7-9 and TRBJ1-6, is DTGVSQNPRHKITKRGQNVTFRCDPISEHNRLYWYRQTLGQGPEFLTYFQNEAQLEKSRLLSDRFSAERPKGSFSTLEIQRTEQGDSAMYLCASSPEGGFSPLHFGNGTRLTVT.

This clone was detected a few times. V usage is TRBV13 and J usage is TRBJ2-1; a weak D match, TRBD2 (5 bases). The CDR3 has 12 residues. Germline CDR1 is PRHDT and CDR2 is FYEKMQ (reference sequence). The germline V and J ends were trimmed by 3 bases and 5 bases, with 5 bases remaining between them. For the CDR3, the DNA is TGTGCCAGCAGCTTCGGGGACAATGAGCAGTTCTTC. This translates into CASSFGDNEQFF.

The chain links TRBV29-1 to TRBJ1-3; D gene ambiguous. Trimming shortened V by 4 bases and J by 4 bases, and 17 bases separated the two germline ends. The length of the CDR3 is 15 residues. Germline values: CDR1 SQVTM, CDR2 ANQGSEA. CDR3 DNA: TGCAGCGTTGGGACTCAGACCGACCGGGGAAACACCATATATTTT. It yields the protein CSVGTQTDRGNTIYF.

The chain has TRBV5-6 and TRBJ1-1, with TRBD1 matching 8 bases. The CDR3 runs to 14 residues. Germline V lookup: CDR1 SGHDT, CDR2 YYEEEE. Trimming removed 3 bases from V and 8 bases from J; junction bases left unmatched: 9. CDR3 sequence reads: CASSSGGQAAEAFF. CDR3 nucleotides: TGTGCCAGCAGCTCGGGGGGACAGGCGGCCGAAGCTTTCTTT.